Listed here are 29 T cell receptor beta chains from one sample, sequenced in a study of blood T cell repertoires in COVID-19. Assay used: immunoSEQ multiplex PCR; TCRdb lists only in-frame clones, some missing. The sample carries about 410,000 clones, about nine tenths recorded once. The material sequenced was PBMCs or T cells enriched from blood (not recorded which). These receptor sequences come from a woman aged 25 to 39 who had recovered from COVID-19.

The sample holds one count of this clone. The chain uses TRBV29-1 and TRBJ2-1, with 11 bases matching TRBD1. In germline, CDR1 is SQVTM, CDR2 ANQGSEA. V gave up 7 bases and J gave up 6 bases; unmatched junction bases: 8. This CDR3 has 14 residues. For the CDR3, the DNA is TGCAGCGCGTATGGACAGGGGGCGGGCAATGAGCAGTTCTTC. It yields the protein CSAYGQGAGNEQFF.

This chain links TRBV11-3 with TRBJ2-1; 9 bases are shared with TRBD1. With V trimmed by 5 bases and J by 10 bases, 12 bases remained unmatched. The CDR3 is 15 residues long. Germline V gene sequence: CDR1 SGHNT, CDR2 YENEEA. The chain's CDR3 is CASSHHRDRDGEQFF. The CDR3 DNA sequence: TGTGCCAGCAGCCACCACCGGGACAGGGATGGCGAGCAGTTCTTC.

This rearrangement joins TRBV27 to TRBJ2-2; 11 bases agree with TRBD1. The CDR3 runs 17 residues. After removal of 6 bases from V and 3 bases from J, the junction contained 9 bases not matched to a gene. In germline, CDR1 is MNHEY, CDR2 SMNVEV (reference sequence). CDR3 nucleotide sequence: TGTGCCAGCAGCCTTTTACCGGGACAGGGGGACACCGGGGAGCTGTTTTTT. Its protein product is CASSLLPGQGDTGELFF.

The CDR3 nucleotides are TGTGCCAGCAGCTGGGGGCTTAGGGACACTGAAGCTTTCTTT. Translating gives CASSWGLRDTEAFF. This rearrangement joins TRBV7-8 to TRBJ1-1; D possibly corresponds to TRBD1 (6 bases). There are 14 residues in the CDR3. Germline values: CDR1 SGHVS, CDR2 FQNEAQ. V was clipped by 4 bases and J by 3 bases, with 12 bases between them. The complete variable domain, with remaining parts taken from reference TRBV7-8 and TRBJ1-1, reads GAGVSQSPRYKVAKRGQDVALRCDPISGHVSLFWYQQALGQGPEFLTYFQNEAQLDKSGLPSDRFFAERPEGSVSTLKIQRTQQEDSAVYLCASSWGLRDTEAFFGQGTRLTVV.

As DNA, the CDR3 is TGTGCCACCAGTGATCGGACAGGGGGGGGGTACAATGAGCAGTTCTTC. As protein: CATSDRTGGGYNEQFF. The chain couples TRBV24-1 to TRBJ2-1, with TRBD1 identical over 10 bases. The CDR3 totals 16 residues. The germline V gene has CDR1 KGHDR and CDR2 SFDVKD. J lost 4 bases, V lost 3 bases, and 5 bases had no gene match.

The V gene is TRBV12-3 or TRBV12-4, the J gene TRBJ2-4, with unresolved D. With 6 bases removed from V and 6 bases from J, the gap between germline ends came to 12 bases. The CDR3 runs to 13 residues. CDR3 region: CASREYPGNIQYF. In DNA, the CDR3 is TGTGCCAGCAGAGAGTATCCGGGAAACATTCAGTACTTC.

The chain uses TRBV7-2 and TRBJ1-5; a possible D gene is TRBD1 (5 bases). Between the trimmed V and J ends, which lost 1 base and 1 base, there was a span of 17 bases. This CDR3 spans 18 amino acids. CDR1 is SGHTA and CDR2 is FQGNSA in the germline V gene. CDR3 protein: CASSLGRFRRQSNQPQHF. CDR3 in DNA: TGTGCCAGCAGCTTAGGGCGGTTTCGGAGACAGAGCAATCAGCCCCAGCATTTT.

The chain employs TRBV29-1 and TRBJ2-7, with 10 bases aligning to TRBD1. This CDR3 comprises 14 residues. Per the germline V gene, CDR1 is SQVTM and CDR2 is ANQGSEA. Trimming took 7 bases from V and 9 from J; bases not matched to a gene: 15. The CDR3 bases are TGCAGCGCACGGGACAGGGGACTATTCGGGCGGCAGTACTTC. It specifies CSARDRGLFGRQYF.

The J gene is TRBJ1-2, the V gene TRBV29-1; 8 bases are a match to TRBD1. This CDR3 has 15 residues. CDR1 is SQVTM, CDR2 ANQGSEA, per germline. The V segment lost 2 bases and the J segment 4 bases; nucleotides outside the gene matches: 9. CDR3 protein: CSVESVTQGGYGYTF. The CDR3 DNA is TGCAGCGTTGAAAGTGTTACACAGGGGGGCTATGGCTACACCTTC.

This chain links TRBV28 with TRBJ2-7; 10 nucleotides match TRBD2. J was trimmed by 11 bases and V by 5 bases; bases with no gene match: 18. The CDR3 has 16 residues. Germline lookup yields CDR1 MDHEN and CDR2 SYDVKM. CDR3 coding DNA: TGTGCCAGCAGTCTCCTCCAACCGGGACTAGCGAGAGCCGAGTACTTC. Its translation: CASSLLQPGLARAEYF.

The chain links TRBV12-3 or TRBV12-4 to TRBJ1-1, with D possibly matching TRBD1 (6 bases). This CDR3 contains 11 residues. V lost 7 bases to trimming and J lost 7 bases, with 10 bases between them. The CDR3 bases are TGTGCCAGCACTCAACAGGGTGAAGCTTTCTTT. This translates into CASTQQGEAFF.

The CDR3 loop reads CASVRGARSSGNTIYF. DNA of the CDR3: TGTGCCAGCGTTCGGGGGGCCCGCTCCTCTGGAAACACCATATATTTT. The chain uses TRBV18 and TRBJ1-3, with a weak D call TRBD1 (6 bases). This CDR3 is 16 amino acids long. The V end was cut by 8 bases, the J end by 0 bases, with 17 bases between. CDR1 is KGHSH and CDR2 is LQKENI in the germline V gene. The complete variable domain, with remaining parts taken from reference TRBV18 and TRBJ1-3, reads NAGVMQNPRHLVRRRGQEARLRCSPMKGHSHVYWYRQLPEEGLKFMVYLQKENIIDESGMPKERFSAEFPKEGPSILRIQQVVRGDSAAYFCASVRGARSSGNTIYFGEGSWLTVV.

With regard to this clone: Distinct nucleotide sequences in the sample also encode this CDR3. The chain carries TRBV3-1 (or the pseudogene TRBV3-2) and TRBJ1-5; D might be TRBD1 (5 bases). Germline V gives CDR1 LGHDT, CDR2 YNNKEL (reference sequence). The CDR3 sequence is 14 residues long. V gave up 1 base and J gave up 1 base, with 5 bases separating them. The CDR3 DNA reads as TGTGCCAGCAGCCAAGGACAGAGCAATCAGCCCCAGCATTTT. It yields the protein CASSQGQSNQPQHF.

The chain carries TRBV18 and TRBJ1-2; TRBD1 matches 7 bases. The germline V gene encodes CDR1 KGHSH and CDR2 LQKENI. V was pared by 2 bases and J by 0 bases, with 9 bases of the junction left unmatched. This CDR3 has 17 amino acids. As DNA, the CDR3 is TGTGCCAGCTCACCAATGGGGACAGCAGCTTCTAACTATGGCTACACCTTC. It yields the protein CASSPMGTAASNYGYTF. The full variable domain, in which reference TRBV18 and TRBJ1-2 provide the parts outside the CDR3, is NAGVMQNPRHLVRRRGQEARLRCSPMKGHSHVYWYRQLPEEGLKFMVYLQKENIIDESGMPKERFSAEFPKEGPSILRIQQVVRGDSAAYFCASSPMGTAASNYGYTFGSGTRLTVV.

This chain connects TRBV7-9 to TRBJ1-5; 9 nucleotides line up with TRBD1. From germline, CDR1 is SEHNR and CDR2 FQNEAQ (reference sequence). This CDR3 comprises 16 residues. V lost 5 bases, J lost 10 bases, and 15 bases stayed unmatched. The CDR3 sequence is CASSEGDRVAGSPQHF. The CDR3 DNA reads TGTGCCAGCAGCGAAGGGGACAGGGTGGCGGGTAGTCCCCAGCATTTT.

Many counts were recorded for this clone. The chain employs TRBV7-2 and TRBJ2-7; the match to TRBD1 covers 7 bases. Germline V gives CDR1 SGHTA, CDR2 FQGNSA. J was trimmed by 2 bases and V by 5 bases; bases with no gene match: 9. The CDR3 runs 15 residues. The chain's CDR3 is CASSLMGQSTYEQYF. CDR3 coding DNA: TGTGCCAGCAGCCTCATGGGACAGTCGACCTACGAGCAGTACTTC.

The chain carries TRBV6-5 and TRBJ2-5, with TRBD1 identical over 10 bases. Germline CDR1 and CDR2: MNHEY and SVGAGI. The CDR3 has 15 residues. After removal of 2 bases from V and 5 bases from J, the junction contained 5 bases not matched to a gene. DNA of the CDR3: TGTGCCAGCAGTTACGGGTGGGGACAGGGGGAGACCCAGTACTTC. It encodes CASSYGWGQGETQYF.

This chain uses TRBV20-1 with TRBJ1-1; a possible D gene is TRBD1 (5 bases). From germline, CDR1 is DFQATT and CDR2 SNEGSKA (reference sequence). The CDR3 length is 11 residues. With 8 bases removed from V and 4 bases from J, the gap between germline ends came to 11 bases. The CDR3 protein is CSSRRGTEAFF. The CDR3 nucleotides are TGCAGTTCTCGTAGGGGCACTGAAGCTTTCTTT.

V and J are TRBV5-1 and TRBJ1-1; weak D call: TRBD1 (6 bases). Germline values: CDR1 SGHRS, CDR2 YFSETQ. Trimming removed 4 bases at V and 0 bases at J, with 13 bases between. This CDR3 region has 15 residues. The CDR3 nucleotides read TGCGCCAGCAGCCAACCGACAGGAATGAACACTGAAGCTTTCTTT. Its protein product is CASSQPTGMNTEAFF.

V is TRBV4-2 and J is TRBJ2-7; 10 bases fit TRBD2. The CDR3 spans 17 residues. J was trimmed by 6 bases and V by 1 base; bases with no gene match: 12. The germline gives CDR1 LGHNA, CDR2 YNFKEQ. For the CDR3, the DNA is TGTGCCAGCAGCCAAGGTTCGGGCCTAGCGGGAGCGGGCGAGCAGTACTTC. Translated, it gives CASSQGSGLAGAGEQYF.

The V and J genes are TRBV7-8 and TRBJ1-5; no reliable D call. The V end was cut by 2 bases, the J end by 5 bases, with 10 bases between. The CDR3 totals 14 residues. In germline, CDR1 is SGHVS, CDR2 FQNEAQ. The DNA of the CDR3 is TGTGCCAGCAGCTTACGACAACCATATCAGCCCCAGCATTTT. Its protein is CASSLRQPYQPQHF.

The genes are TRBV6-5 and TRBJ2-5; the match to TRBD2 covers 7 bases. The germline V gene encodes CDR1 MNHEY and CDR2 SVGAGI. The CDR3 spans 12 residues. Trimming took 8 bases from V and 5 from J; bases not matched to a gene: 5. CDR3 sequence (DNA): TGTGCCAGCTCAAACGGGGGGGAGACCCAGTACTTC. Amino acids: CASSNGGETQYF.

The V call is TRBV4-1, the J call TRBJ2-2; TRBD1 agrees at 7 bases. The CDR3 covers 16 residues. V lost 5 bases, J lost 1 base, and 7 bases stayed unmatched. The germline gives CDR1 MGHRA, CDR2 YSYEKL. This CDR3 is CASSTQGTVNTGELFF. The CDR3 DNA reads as TGCGCCAGCAGCACACAGGGGACGGTGAACACCGGGGAGCTGTTTTTT.

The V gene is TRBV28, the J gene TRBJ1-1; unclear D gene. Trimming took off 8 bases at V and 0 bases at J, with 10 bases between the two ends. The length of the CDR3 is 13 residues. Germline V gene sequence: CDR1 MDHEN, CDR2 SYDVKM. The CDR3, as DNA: TGTGCCAGCTGCCAGTTCATGAACACTGAAGCTTTCTTT. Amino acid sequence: CASCQFMNTEAFF.

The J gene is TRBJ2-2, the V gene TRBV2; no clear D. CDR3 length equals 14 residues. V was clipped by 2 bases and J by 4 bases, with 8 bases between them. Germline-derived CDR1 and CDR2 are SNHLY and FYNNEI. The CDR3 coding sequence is TGTGCCAGCAGTGAATGGGCAGTCACCGGGGAGCTGTTTTTT. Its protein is CASSEWAVTGELFF.

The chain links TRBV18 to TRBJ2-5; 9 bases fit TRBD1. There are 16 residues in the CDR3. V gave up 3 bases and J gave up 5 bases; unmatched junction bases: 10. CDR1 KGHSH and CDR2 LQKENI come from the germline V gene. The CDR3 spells CASSPNPGQGSETQYF. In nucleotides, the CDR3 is TGTGCCAGCTCACCGAACCCGGGACAGGGATCGGAGACCCAGTACTTC.

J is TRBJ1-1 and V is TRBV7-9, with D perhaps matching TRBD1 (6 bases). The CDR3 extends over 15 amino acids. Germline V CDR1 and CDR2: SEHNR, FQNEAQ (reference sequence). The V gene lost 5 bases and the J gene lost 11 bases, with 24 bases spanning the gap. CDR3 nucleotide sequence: TGTGCCAGCAGCCCCGTACTGGGGACACAAGCTGGGGCTTTCTTT. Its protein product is CASSPVLGTQAGAFF.

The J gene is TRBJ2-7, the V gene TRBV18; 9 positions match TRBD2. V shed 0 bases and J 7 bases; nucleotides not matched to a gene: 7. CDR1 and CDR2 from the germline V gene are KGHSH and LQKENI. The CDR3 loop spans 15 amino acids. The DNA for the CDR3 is TGTGCCAGCTCACCACCTCTAGCGGGGCCGGGGGAGCAGTACTTC. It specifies CASSPPLAGPGEQYF.

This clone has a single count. The CDR3 reads CASSGTTGGSGNTIYF. The CDR3 coding sequence is TGTGCCAGCAGTGGAACCACAGGGGGCTCTGGAAACACCATATATTTT. V and J are TRBV6-1 and TRBJ1-3, with 8 bases fitting TRBD1. After removal of 4 bases from V and 0 bases from J, the junction contained 5 bases not matched to a gene. Germline lookup yields CDR1 MNHNS and CDR2 SASEGT. This CDR3 has 16 residues.